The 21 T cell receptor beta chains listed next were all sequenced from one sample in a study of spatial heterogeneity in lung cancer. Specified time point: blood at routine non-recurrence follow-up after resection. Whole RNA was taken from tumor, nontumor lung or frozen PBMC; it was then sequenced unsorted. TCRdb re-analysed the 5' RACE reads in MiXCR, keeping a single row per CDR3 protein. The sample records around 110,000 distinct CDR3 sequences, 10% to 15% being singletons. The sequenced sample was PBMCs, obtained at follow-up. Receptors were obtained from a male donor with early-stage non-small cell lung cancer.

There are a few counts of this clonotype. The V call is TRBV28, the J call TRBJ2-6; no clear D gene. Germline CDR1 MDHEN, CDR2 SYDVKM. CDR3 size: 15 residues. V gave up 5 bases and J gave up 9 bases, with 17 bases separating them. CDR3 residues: CASSVLRLSHNVLTF. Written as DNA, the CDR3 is TGTGCCAGCAGTGTACTTCGCCTTTCGCACAACGTCCTGACTTTC. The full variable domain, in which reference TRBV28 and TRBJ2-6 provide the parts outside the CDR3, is DVKVTQSSRYLVKRTGEKVFLECVQDMDHENMFWYRQDPGLGLRLIYFSYDVKMKEKGDIPEGYSVSREKKERFSLILESASTNQTSMYLCASSVLRLSHNVLTFGAGSRLTVL.

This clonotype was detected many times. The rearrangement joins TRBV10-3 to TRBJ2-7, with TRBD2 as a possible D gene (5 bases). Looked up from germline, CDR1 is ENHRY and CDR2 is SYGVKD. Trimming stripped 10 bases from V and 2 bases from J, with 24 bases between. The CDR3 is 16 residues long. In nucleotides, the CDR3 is TGTGCCAGGAGACACCCTGGCAGAGGGATGACCTACGAGCAGTACTTC. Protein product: CARRHPGRGMTYEQYF.

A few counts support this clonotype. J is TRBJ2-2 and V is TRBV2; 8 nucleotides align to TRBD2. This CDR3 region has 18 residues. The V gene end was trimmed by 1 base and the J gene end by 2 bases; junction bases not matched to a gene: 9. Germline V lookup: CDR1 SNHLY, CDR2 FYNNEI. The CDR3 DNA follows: TGTGCCAGCAGTGAAGTACTAGCGGTGAAACGTAACACCGGGGAGCTGTTTTTT. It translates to CASSEVLAVKRNTGELFF.

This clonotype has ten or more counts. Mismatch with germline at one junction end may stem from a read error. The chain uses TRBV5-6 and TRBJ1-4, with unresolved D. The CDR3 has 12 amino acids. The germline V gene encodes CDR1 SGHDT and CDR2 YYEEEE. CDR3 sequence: CASSLVQRGRIF. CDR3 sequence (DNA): TGTGCCAGCAGCTTGGTTCAGCGAGGTCGGATTTTT.

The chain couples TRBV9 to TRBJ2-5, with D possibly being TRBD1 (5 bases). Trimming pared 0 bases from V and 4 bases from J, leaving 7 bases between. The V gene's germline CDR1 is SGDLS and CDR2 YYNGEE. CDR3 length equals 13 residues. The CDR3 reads CASSVVQAETQYF. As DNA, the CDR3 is TGTGCCAGCAGCGTAGTACAGGCAGAGACCCAGTACTTC. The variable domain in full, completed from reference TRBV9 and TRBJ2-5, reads DSGVTQTPKHLITATGQRVTLRCSPRSGDLSVYWYQQSLDQGLQFLIQYYNGEERAKGNILERFSAQQFPDLHSELNLSSLELGDSALYFCASSVVQAETQYFGPGTRLLVL.

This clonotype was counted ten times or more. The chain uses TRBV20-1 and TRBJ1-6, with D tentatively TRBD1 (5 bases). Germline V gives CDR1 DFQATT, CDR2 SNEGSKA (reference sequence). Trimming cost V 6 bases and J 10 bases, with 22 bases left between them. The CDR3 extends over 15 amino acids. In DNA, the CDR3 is TGCAGTGCCCCCGCTGACAGTAATGTTGGATCACCCCTCCACTTT. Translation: CSAPADSNVGSPLHF.

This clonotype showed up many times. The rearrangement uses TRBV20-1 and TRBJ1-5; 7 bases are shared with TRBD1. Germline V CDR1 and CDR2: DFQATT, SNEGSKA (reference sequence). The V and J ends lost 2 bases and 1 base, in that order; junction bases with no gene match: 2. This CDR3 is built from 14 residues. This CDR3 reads CSARKQGSNQPQHF. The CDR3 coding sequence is TGCAGTGCTAGAAAACAGGGGAGCAATCAGCCCCAGCATTTT.

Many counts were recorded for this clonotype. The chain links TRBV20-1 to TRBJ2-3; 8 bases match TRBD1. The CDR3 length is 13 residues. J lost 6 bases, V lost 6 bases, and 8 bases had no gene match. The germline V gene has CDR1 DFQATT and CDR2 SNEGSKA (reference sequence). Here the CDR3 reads CSAPGGLSDTQYF. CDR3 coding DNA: TGCAGTGCACCAGGGGGCCTCTCGGATACGCAGTATTTT.

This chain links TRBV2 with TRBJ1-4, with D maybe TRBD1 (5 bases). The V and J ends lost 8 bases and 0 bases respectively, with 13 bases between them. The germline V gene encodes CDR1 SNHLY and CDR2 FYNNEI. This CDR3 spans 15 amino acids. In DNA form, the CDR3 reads TGTGCCAGCCGCCGATCGGGGGCAACTAATGAAAAACTGTTTTTT. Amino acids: CASRRSGATNEKLFF.

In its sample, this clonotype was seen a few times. CDR3 nucleotide sequence: TGTGCCAGCAGCGTAGCCCCTAAGGGACAGGGGCCCGATGAGCAGTTCTTC. It translates to CASSVAPKGQGPDEQFF. This chain joins TRBV9 and TRBJ2-1, with 10 bases aligning to TRBD1. The CDR3 extends over 17 amino acids. Trimming at V came to 0 bases and at J to 8 bases, leaving 11 bases not matched to a gene. Germline V gene data show CDR1 as SGDLS and CDR2 as YYNGEE.

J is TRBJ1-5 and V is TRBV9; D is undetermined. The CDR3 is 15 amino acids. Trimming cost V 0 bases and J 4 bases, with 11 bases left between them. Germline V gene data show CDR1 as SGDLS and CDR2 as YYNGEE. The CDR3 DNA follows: TGTGCCAGCAGCGTAGAGGGAGGCCCGAATCAGCCCCAGCATTTT. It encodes CASSVEGGPNQPQHF. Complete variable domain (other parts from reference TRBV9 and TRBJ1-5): DSGVTQTPKHLITATGQRVTLRCSPRSGDLSVYWYQQSLDQGLQFLIQYYNGEERAKGNILERFSAQQFPDLHSELNLSSLELGDSALYFCASSVEGGPNQPQHFGDGTRLSIL.

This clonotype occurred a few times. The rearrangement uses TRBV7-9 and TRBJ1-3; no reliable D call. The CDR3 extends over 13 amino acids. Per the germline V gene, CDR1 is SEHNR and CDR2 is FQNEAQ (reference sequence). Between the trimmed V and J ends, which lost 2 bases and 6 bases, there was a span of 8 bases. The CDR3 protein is CASSLRVENTIYF. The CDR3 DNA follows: TGTGCCAGCAGCTTACGAGTTGAAAACACCATATATTTT.

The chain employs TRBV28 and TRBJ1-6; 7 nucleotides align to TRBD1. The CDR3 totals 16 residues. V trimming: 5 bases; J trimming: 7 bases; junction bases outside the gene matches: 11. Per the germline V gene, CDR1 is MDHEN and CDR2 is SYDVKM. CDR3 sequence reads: CASSPPRQGRNSPLHF. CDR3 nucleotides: TGTGCCAGCAGTCCGCCCCGACAGGGTAGGAATTCACCCCTCCACTTT.

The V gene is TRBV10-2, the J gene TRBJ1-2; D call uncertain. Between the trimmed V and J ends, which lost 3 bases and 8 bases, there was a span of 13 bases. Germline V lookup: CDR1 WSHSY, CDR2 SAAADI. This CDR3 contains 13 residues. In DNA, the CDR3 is TGCGCCAGCAGTGACAGTGGAGGTCGAGGCTACACCTTC. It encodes CASSDSGGRGYTF.

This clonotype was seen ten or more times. The CDR3 loop reads CASSQDFGNQPQHF. The CDR3 DNA is TGCGCCAGCAGCCAAGATTTTGGCAATCAGCCCCAGCATTTT. The chain carries TRBV4-3 and TRBJ1-5; D gene unclear. Germline values: CDR1 LGHNA, CDR2 YSLEER. The CDR3 extends over 14 amino acids. The germline V and J ends were trimmed by 0 bases and 2 bases, with 5 bases remaining between them.

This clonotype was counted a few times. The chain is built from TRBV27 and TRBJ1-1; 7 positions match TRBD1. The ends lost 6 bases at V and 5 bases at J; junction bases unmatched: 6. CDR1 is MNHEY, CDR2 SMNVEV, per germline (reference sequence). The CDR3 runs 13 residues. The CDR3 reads CASSPNRGTEAFF. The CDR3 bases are TGTGCCAGCAGCCCGAACAGGGGAACTGAAGCTTTCTTT.

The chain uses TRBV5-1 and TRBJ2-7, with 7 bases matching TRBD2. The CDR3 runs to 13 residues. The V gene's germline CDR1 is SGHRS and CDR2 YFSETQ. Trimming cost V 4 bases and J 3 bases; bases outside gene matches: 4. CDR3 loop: CASSPREGYEQYF. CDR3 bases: TGCGCCAGCAGCCCTAGGGAGGGCTACGAGCAGTACTTC.

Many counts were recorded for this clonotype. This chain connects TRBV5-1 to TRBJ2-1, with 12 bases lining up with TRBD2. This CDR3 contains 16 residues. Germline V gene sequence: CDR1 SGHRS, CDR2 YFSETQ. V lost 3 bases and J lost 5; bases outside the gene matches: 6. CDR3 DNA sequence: TGCGCCAGCAGCTCTAGACTAGCGGGGGCTCACAATGAGCAGTTCTTC. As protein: CASSSRLAGAHNEQFF.

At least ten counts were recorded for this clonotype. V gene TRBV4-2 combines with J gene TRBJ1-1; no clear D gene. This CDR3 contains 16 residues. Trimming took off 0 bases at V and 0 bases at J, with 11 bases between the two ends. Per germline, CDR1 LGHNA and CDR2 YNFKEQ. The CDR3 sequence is CASSQDGVGVNTEAFF. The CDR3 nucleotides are TGTGCCAGCAGCCAAGATGGGGTAGGCGTGAACACTGAAGCTTTCTTT.

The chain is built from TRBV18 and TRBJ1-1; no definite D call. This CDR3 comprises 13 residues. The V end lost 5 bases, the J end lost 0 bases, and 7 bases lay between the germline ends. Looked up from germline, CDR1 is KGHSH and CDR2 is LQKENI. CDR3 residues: CASSFSMNTEAFF. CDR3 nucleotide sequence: TGTGCCAGCTCATTCTCTATGAACACTGAAGCTTTCTTT.

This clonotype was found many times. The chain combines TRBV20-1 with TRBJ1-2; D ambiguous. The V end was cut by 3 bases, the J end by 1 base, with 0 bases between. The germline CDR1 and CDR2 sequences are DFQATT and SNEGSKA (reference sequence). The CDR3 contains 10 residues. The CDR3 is CSASNYGYTF. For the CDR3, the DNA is TGCAGTGCTAGTAACTATGGCTACACCTTC.